The 3 T cell receptor beta chains reported below all come from one sample, sequenced in a study of cytomegalovirus exposure and HLA in healthy donors. The PCR used 60 Vbeta and 13 Jbeta primers. Profiled with immunoSEQ multiplex PCR; TCRdb holds only in-frame clones, not every one. This sample carries 65,000 to 85,000 clones, under 85% of them seen once, and the ten largest clones take 8% to 10%. Sequenced input: PBMCs. The receptors originated from a middle-aged woman in good health and CMV-seropositive.

The CDR3 loop reads CASSPGTAGNTIYF. The CDR3 DNA sequence: TGTGCCAGCAGCCCCGGGACAGCTGGAAACACCATATATTTT. The rearrangement uses TRBV7-9 and TRBJ1-3; 7 bases are a match to TRBD1. Looked up from germline, CDR1 is SEHNR and CDR2 is FQNEAQ (reference sequence). This CDR3 is built from 14 residues. V lost 5 bases to trimming and J lost 2 bases; unmatched junction nucleotides: 3.

The V and J genes are TRBV9 and TRBJ2-1; TRBD2 is a possible D gene (6 bases). From germline, CDR1 is SGDLS and CDR2 YYNGEE. The CDR3 sequence is 15 residues long. Trimming left V 4 bases short and J 0 bases short, with 11 bases between. Written as DNA, the CDR3 is TGTGCCAGCAGCCCCGTGACTAGCTCCTACAATGAGCAGTTCTTC. Its translation: CASSPVTSSYNEQFF.

Comments on this clone: In the same sample, other DNA sequences code for this CDR3. V and J are TRBV27 and TRBJ1-2, with TRBD1 matching over 7 bases. Looked up from germline, CDR1 is MNHEY and CDR2 is SMNVEV (reference sequence). The CDR3 is 13 residues long. V trimming: 2 bases; J trimming: 3 bases; junction bases outside the gene matches: 0. The CDR3 region has the DNA TGTGCCAGCAGTTTACAGGGGGACTATGGCTACACCTTC. Its translation is CASSLQGDYGYTF.